This T cell receptor (beta chain) was captured by sequencing in a study of blood T cells in healthy people across ages. Together with a sample-barcoded 5' primer, a J-beta primer mix was included in a second PCR lasting roughly 7 to 11 cycles. TCRdb fed the 5' RACE reads into MiXCR, producing one record per CDR3 protein. The table lists 790,000 or so distinct CDR3 sequences, about half of them singletons. V gave up 6 bases and J gave up 5 bases, with 11 bases separating them. CDR1 is SGHTA and CDR2 is FQGNSA in the germline V gene. This CDR3 comprises 13 residues. This sequence was found in a man of 80 years or more in good health. The specimen sequenced was blood. The chain recombines TRBV7-2 with TRBJ2-1, with D uncertain. The CDR3 coding sequence is TGTGCCAGCAGTCGAGACCCAGACAATGAGCAGTTCTTC. This codes for CASSRDPDNEQFF.